This is a list of T cell receptor beta chains from one sample in a study of control samples from healthy donors and cancer patients. The method was immunoSEQ multiplex PCR; TCRdb's version includes in-frame clones alone and lacks a portion of them. This sample has 150,000 to 190,000 clones; 93% occur once, and the top ten carry under 2.5%. Sequencing was performed on blood. The receptor set was obtained from a middle-aged man in good health. The CDR3 runs from the conserved cysteine through the conserved F or W. The D gene is left open where the match is weak.

J gene,D gene,V gene,CDR3 protein
TRBJ2-5,.,TRBV6-4,CASSNQETQYF
TRBJ1-5,.,TRBV24-1,CATSESQNNQPQHF
TRBJ1-2,.,TRBV3-1/TRBV3-2,CASSRQGVDYGYTF
TRBJ2-3,.,TRBV11-3,CASSLSGSTDTQYF
TRBJ1-6,.,TRBV11-2,CASSPLGSPLHF
TRBJ2-7,.,TRBV7-2,CASSVRQTYEQYF
TRBJ2-1,.,TRBV2,CASSSEYNEQFF
TRBJ2-3,TRBD2,TRBV7-2,CASSPGTSGSRWTDTQYF
TRBJ2-7,.,TRBV10-3,CAISESSGRSEQYF
TRBJ1-1,TRBD1,TRBV19,CASSMFRGHEAFF
TRBJ2-5,.,TRBV10-3,CAISESRETQHF
TRBJ1-2,.,TRBV4-1,CASSHPTVFYGYTF
TRBJ2-3,.,TRBV6-5,CASIVDRMADTQYF
TRBJ2-2,.,TRBV28,CASSFLDRNTGELFF
TRBJ2-1,TRBD2,TRBV14,CASSLLGRAYGEQFF
TRBJ2-1,TRBD1,TRBV19,CASSIDRDRYNNEQFF
TRBJ1-5,TRBD1,TRBV19,CASSTHRGPGQPQHF
TRBJ1-5,.,TRBV2,CASSQGQGNQPQHF
TRBJ2-6,TRBD2,TRBV11-2,CASSFFRTSTGANVLTF
TRBJ2-7,TRBD2,TRBV28,CASSSLGLAGGYEQYF
TRBJ1-3,.,TRBV6-5,CASNKGGSGNTIYF
TRBJ1-5,.,TRBV12-3/TRBV12-4,CASSFLEGQPQHF
TRBJ1-2,.,TRBV2,CASSDRGTAVYGYTF
TRBJ2-7,.,TRBV14,CASSQKWGQLLGEQYF
TRBJ2-7,TRBD2,TRBV7-9,CASSLVTSGNHEQYF
TRBJ2-3,.,TRBV7-9,CASSPTDTQYF
TRBJ1-2,.,TRBV6-5,CASRTISGNFRYTF
TRBJ2-1,.,TRBV29-1,CSVCRAVGYSSYNEQFF
TRBJ1-2,.,TRBV5-1,CASSLAARYGYTF
TRBJ1-4,.,TRBV29-1,CSVATREKLFF
TRBJ1-2,TRBD1,TRBV10-2,CASSESGDSGGYTF
TRBJ2-3,TRBD1,TRBV3-1/TRBV3-2,CASSDRGADTQYF
TRBJ1-3,.,TRBV18,CASSPGTIRDTIYF
TRBJ2-1,TRBD2,TRBV24-1,CATSERTSGIYNEQFF
TRBJ2-7,.,TRBV11-3,CARSLVESSYEQYF
TRBJ2-7,TRBD2,TRBV7-2,CASSLWASGSVEQYF
TRBJ2-7,.,TRBV24-1,CATVIGADEQYF
TRBJ1-6,.,TRBV28,CASSVTRDNGSPLHF
TRBJ1-2,TRBD1,TRBV28,CAARTGVYGYTF
TRBJ1-2,TRBD1,TRBV27,CASSLSNRGRRADYGYTF